This T cell receptor (beta chain) derives from a study of patients and donors after allogeneic stem cell transplantation. Germline V lookup: CDR1 SGHAT, CDR2 FQNNGV. V shed 5 bases, J shed 0 bases, and the junction held 5 bases outside the gene matches. The CDR3 is made up of 16 amino acids. MiXCR, applied by TCRdb to the RT-PCR reads, yields one record per CDR3 protein. The sample records about 400,000 distinct CDR3 sequences, roughly 17% being singletons. The TCR originated in a human donor who was either an allogeneic HSCT recipient or a stem cell or donor lymphocyte infusion donor (not recorded which). It is not recorded whose cells these are; they may come from a transplant donor. The source material was blood, either unsorted or a sorted T cell fraction (not recorded which). This chain uses TRBV11-2 with TRBJ2-5; the match to TRBD2 covers 11 bases. The CDR3 reads CASSTGTSGYQETQYF. The CDR3 coding sequence is TGTGCCAGCAGCACCGGGACTAGCGGCTACCAAGAGACCCAGTACTTC. The variable domain in full, with the rest retrieved from reference TRBV11-2 and TRBJ2-5, is EAGVAQSPRYKIIEKRQSVAFWCNPISGHATLYWYQQILGQGPKLLIQFQNNGVVDDSQLPKDRFSAERLKGVDSTLKIQPAKLEDSAVYLCASSTGTSGYQETQYFGPGTRLLVL.